Below are 24 T cell receptor beta chains sequenced from a single sample in a study of OX40 agonist ivuxolimab in advanced cancers. TCRdb keeps only in-frame clones here, not all; method: immunoSEQ multiplex PCR. The sample yields some 47,000 clones, 80% seen once. The sequenced sample was CD4+ or CD8+ T cells sorted from blood, obtained in a trial of the OX40 agonist ivuxolimab. Every receptor here comes from an adult with an advanced solid tumor such as melanoma, head and neck, liver or kidney cancer.

The sample holds a few counts of this clone. The chain links TRBV29-1 to TRBJ1-1; D gene ambiguous. V was shortened by 8 bases and J by 7 bases, with 14 bases between the two germline ends. Germline lookup yields CDR1 SQVTM and CDR2 ANQGSEA. This CDR3 has 11 amino acids. The DNA of the CDR3 is TGCAGCTCAGTGAGATCGTTTGAAGCTTTCTTT. Translation gives CSSVRSFEAFF.

The chain couples TRBV10-2 to TRBJ1-4; D ambiguous. The V end was cut by 4 bases, the J end by 8 bases, with 14 bases between. The CDR3 sequence is 14 residues long. Germline V CDR1 and CDR2: WSHSY, SAAADI. The CDR3 sequence is CASSGTHNGEKLFF. DNA of the CDR3: TGCGCCAGCAGTGGCACTCACAACGGGGAAAAACTGTTTTTT.

J is TRBJ2-7 and V is TRBV5-8, with D hard to call. Germline V gives CDR1 SGHTS, CDR2 YDEGEE. There are 14 residues in the CDR3. Trimming shortened V by 2 bases and J by 3 bases, and 12 bases separated the two germline ends. CDR3 in amino acids: CASSFTGMNYEQYF. The CDR3 nucleotides are TGTGCCAGCAGCTTCACCGGTATGAACTACGAGCAGTACTTC.

CDR3: CAWRPIRRGTSGSTDTQYF. The CDR3 DNA reads as TGTGCCTGGAGACCCATACGCCGCGGGACTAGCGGATCCACAGATACGCAGTATTTT. The chain combines TRBV30 with TRBJ2-3; 11 bases line up with TRBD2. The junction had 16 bases not matched to a gene; V was cut back by 3 bases and J by 2 bases. The CDR3 sequence is 19 residues long. Germline CDR1 reads GTSNPN; CDR2 reads SVGIG (reference sequence). Complete variable domain (other parts from reference TRBV30 and TRBJ2-3): SQTIHQWPATLVQPVGSPLSLECTVEGTSNPNLYWYRQAAGRGLQLLFYSVGIGQISSEVPQNLSASRPQDRQFILSSKKLLLSDSGFYLCAWRPIRRGTSGSTDTQYFGPGTRLTVL.

Comment on this clone: An end of the junction does not agree with germline; a read error may underlie this. The genes are TRBV6-1 and TRBJ2-2; the D gene is possibly TRBD1 (5 bases). The CDR3 runs to 15 residues. Germline V gene sequence: CDR1 MNHNS, CDR2 SASEGT. The CDR3 loop is CASSEGAFDTGELFF. The DNA of the CDR3 is TGTGCCAGCAGCGAAGGGGCGTTCGACACCGGGGAGCTGTTTTTT.

The V call is TRBV27, the J call TRBJ2-7; D might be TRBD2 (5 bases). The CDR3 consists of 12 residues. CDR1 is MNHEY, CDR2 SMNVEV, per germline (reference sequence). Trimming took off 2 bases at V and 7 bases at J, with 9 bases between the two ends. The CDR3 here is CASSLPGWEQYF. CDR3 coding DNA: TGTGCCAGCAGTTTACCGGGGTGGGAGCAGTACTTC.

This chain joins TRBV11-2 and TRBJ1-1, with 8 bases aligning to TRBD1. From germline, CDR1 is SGHAT and CDR2 FQNNGV. The CDR3 runs 16 residues. Trimming removed 5 bases from V and 5 bases from J; junction bases left unmatched: 13. The DNA of the CDR3 is TGTGCCAGCAGCGCGGTAGGGGGGACAGGAAGGACTGAAGCTTTCTTT. Translating it yields CASSAVGGTGRTEAFF.

J is TRBJ1-5 and V is TRBV19, with D possibly TRBD1 on 6 matching bases. CDR1 LNHDA and CDR2 SQIVND come from the germline V gene (reference sequence). Trimming shortened V by 4 bases and J by 6 bases, and 13 bases separated the two germline ends. This CDR3 spans 14 amino acids. In nucleotides, the CDR3 is TGTGCCAGTAGTACAGTCGACAGGTCTCAGCCCCAGCATTTT. The encoded protein is CASSTVDRSQPQHF.

This chain connects TRBV12-5 to TRBJ1-5; the D is unclear. V lost 2 bases and J lost 6, with 5 bases in between. CDR1 is LGHNT and CDR2 is FRNRAP in the germline V gene. The length of the CDR3 is 12 residues. CDR3 region: CASGLILQPQHF. In nucleotides, the CDR3 is TGTGCTAGTGGTTTGATACTTCAGCCCCAGCATTTT.

This rearrangement joins TRBV9 to TRBJ2-2; no clear D gene. The CDR3 contains 15 residues. CDR1 SGDLS and CDR2 YYNGEE come from the germline V gene. The germline V and J ends were trimmed by 0 bases and 1 base, with 7 bases remaining between them. CDR3 nucleotide sequence: TGTGCCAGCAGCGTAGCCCCAGGGAACACCGGGGAGCTGTTTTTT. This gives the protein CASSVAPGNTGELFF.

This clone occurred a few times. The chain combines TRBV14 with TRBJ2-5; TRBD1 aligns across 10 bases. The germline V gene encodes CDR1 SGHDN and CDR2 FVKESK. CDR3 size: 18 residues. V trimming: 3 bases; J trimming: 7 bases; junction bases outside the gene matches: 17. The CDR3 coding sequence is TGTGCCAGCAGCCACACATCGCCGGGACAGGGGATAGGCAGGACCCAGTACTTC. Translating gives CASSHTSPGQGIGRTQYF.

The chain links TRBV6-1 to TRBJ2-7; TRBD2 matches at 7 bases. The CDR3 is made up of 14 amino acids. V lost 3 bases, J lost 5 bases, and 7 bases stayed unmatched. Germline assignment: CDR1 MNHNS and CDR2 SASEGT. The CDR3 coding sequence is TGTGCCAGCAGTGATCTACTAGCGAGGAACGAGCAGTACTTC. Protein: CASSDLLARNEQYF.

This clone turned up a few times. CDR3 sequence (DNA): TGTGCCAGCAGCTCCCGGGACAGGGGAGCCCTCCACTTT. As protein: CASSSRDRGALHF. This sequence joins TRBV7-2 and TRBJ1-6, with 10 bases identical to TRBD1. The CDR3 has 13 amino acids. Germline CDR1 is SGHTA and CDR2 is FQGNSA. J gave up 14 bases and V 4 bases, and 5 bases lay outside the gene matches.

This clone turned up a few times. The chain carries TRBV18 and TRBJ1-1, with D uncertain. V lost 6 bases and J 7 bases, leaving 9 bases between the germline ends. CDR1 KGHSH and CDR2 LQKENI come from the germline V gene. There are 11 residues in the CDR3. This CDR3 reads CASSVLDEAFF. Written as DNA, the CDR3 is TGTGCCAGCTCGGTACTCGATGAAGCTTTCTTT.

There are a few counts of this clone. The rearrangement links TRBV11-2 to TRBJ1-2, with D unclear. There are 13 residues in the CDR3. Germline V CDR1 and CDR2: SGHAT, FQNNGV. V shed 0 bases and J shed 3 bases, with 5 bases lying between them. The CDR3 spells CASSLEADYGYTF. CDR3 in DNA: TGTGCCAGCAGCTTAGAGGCTGACTATGGCTACACCTTC.

The gene calls are TRBV29-1 and TRBJ2-2, with 13 bases identical to TRBD2. After removal of 4 bases from V and 6 bases from J, the junction contained 17 bases not matched to a gene. This CDR3 is built from 19 residues. Germline lookup yields CDR1 SQVTM and CDR2 ANQGSEA. The CDR3 DNA is TGCAGCGTTGGGACCCAAGGACTAGCGGGAGCCGGTGGTCCCGGGGAGCTGTTTTTT. Its protein is CSVGTQGLAGAGGPGELFF.

The chain is built from TRBV30 and TRBJ2-7; no firm D call. The CDR3 length is 13 residues. Trimming left V 5 bases short and J 0 bases short, with 11 bases between. Germline loops: CDR1 GTSNPN, CDR2 SVGIG (reference sequence). The CDR3 here is CAWGPVSSYEQYF. For the CDR3, the DNA is TGTGCCTGGGGCCCAGTGAGCTCCTACGAGCAGTACTTC.

The V and J genes are TRBV7-9 and TRBJ2-2; tentatively, D is TRBD2 (5 bases). V shed 1 base and J shed 3 bases, with 12 bases lying between them. Germline V gives CDR1 SEHNR, CDR2 FQNEAQ (reference sequence). The CDR3 is 16 amino acids. CDR3 sequence: CASSLVERTYTGELFF. The CDR3, as DNA: TGTGCCAGCAGCTTAGTAGAGCGGACGTACACCGGGGAGCTGTTTTTT. Full variable domain (outside the CDR3, taken from reference TRBV7-9 and TRBJ2-2): DTGVSQNPRHKITKRGQNVTFRCDPISEHNRLYWYRQTLGQGPEFLTYFQNEAQLEKSRLLSDRFSAERPKGSFSTLEIQRTEQGDSAMYLCASSLVERTYTGELFFGEGSRLTVL.

The chain is built from TRBV12-5 and TRBJ2-2; 9 positions agree with TRBD2. In germline, CDR1 is LGHNT, CDR2 FRNRAP. This CDR3 has 15 residues. V trimming: 2 bases; J trimming: 5 bases; junction bases outside the gene matches: 3. Here the CDR3 reads CASGLSGRRTGELFF. CDR3 nucleotide sequence: TGTGCTAGTGGTTTGAGCGGGAGGCGTACCGGGGAGCTGTTTTTT. Full variable domain (remainder filled in from reference TRBV12-5 and TRBJ2-2): DARVTQTPRHKVTEMGQEVTMRCQPILGHNTVFWYRQTMMQGLELLAYFRNRAPLDDSGMPKDRFSAEMPDATLATLKIQPSEPRDSAVYFCASGLSGRRTGELFFGEGSRLTVL.

CDR3 nucleotide sequence: TGCGCCAGCAGCTCCGGACAGACCGCTAACTATGGCTACACCTTC. Translated, it gives CASSSGQTANYGYTF. V and J are TRBV5-1 and TRBJ1-2, with D possibly matching TRBD1 (6 bases). CDR3 length: 15 amino acids. Trimming shortened V by 3 bases and J by 0 bases, and 12 bases separated the two germline ends. CDR1 is SGHRS, CDR2 YFSETQ, per germline. Complete variable domain (other parts from reference TRBV5-1 and TRBJ1-2): KAGVTQTPRYLIKTRGQQVTLSCSPISGHRSVSWYQQTPGQGLQFLFEYFSETQRNKGNFPGRFSGRQFSNSRSEMNVSTLELGDSALYLCASSSGQTANYGYTFGSGTRLTVV.

This chain joins TRBV7-2 and TRBJ1-2; D perhaps matches TRBD1 (5 bases). Trimming stripped 1 base from V and 8 bases from J, with 14 bases between. CDR1 and CDR2 from the germline V gene are SGHTA and FQGNSA. The CDR3 loop spans 14 amino acids. The CDR3 sequence is CASSLVRGLHGYTF. CDR3 sequence (DNA): TGTGCCAGCAGCTTAGTGCGGGGGTTACACGGCTACACCTTC. The whole variable domain, remainder taken from reference TRBV7-2 and TRBJ1-2, is GAGVSQSPSNKVTEKGKDVELRCDPISGHTALYWYRQSLGQGLEFLIYFQGNSAPDKSGLPSDRFSAERTGGSVSTLTIQRTQQEDSAVYLCASSLVRGLHGYTFGSGTRLTVV.

The V gene is TRBV27, the J gene TRBJ1-6; D call uncertain. The CDR3 has 13 residues. V dropped 5 bases and J dropped 9 bases, with 11 bases sitting between them. Looked up from germline, CDR1 is MNHEY and CDR2 is SMNVEV (reference sequence). CDR3 sequence (DNA): TGTGCCAGCAGTCCCCAACTAATTTCACCCCTCCACTTT. This sequence encodes CASSPQLISPLHF.

The chain has TRBV9 and TRBJ2-5; possible D gene TRBD2, 6 bases. Trimming stripped 3 bases from V and 2 bases from J, with 14 bases between. Germline lookup yields CDR1 SGDLS and CDR2 YYNGEE. The CDR3 sequence is 15 residues long. This CDR3 reads CASSGGGWAQETQYF. The DNA of the CDR3 is TGTGCCAGCAGCGGGGGAGGTTGGGCTCAAGAGACCCAGTACTTC.

J is TRBJ1-1 and V is TRBV30, with 11 bases that match TRBD1. The junction had 7 bases not matched to a gene; V was cut back by 7 bases and J by 6 bases. The CDR3 spans 13 residues. In germline, CDR1 is GTSNPN, CDR2 SVGIG (reference sequence). CDR3 sequence reads: CASRRTGGPEAFF. For the CDR3, the DNA is TGTGCCTCGCGTCGGACAGGGGGCCCTGAAGCTTTCTTT.